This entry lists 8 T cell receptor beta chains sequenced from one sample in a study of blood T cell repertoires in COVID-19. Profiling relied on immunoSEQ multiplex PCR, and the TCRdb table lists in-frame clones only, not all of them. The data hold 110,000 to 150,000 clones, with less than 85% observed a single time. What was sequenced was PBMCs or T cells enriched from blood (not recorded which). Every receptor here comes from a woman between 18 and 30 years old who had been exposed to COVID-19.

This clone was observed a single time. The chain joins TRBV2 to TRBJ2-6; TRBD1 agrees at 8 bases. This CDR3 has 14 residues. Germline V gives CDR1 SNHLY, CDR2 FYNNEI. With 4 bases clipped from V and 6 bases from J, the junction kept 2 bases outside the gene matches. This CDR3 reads CASSGGQEANVLTF. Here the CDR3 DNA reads TGTGCCAGCAGTGGGGGACAGGAGGCCAACGTCCTGACTTTC.

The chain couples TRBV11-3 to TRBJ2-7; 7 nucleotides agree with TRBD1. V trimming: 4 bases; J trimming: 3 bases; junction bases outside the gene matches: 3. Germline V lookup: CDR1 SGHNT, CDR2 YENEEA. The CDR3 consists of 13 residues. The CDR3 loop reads CASSSGQNYEQYF. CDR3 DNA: TGTGCCAGCAGCTCGGGACAGAACTACGAGCAGTACTTC. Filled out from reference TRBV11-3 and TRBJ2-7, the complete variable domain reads EAGVVQSPRYKIIEKKQPVAFWCNPISGHNTLYWYLQNLGQGPELLIRYENEEAVDDSQLPKDRFSAERLKGVDSTLKIQPAELGDSAVYLCASSSGQNYEQYFGPGTRLTVT.

The chain's CDR3 is CAWSVRGSGANVLTF. CDR3 bases: TGTGCCTGGAGTGTACGAGGGTCTGGGGCCAACGTCCTGACTTTC. The V gene is TRBV30, the J gene TRBJ2-6, with D perhaps matching TRBD2 (5 bases). Trimming left V 0 bases short and J 1 base short, with 7 bases between. Germline loops: CDR1 GTSNPN, CDR2 SVGIG (reference sequence). The CDR3 runs to 15 residues.

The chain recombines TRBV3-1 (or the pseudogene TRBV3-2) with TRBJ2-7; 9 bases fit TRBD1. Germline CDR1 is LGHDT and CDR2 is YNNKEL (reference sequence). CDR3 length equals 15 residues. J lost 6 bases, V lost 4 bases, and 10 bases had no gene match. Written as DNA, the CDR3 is TGTGCCAGCAGCCTTCCCGGGACAGGGTCTAGCGAGCAGTACTTC. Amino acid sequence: CASSLPGTGSSEQYF.

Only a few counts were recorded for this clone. The CDR3 region is CASSAQGTANTGELFF. CDR3 nucleotides: TGTGCCAGCAGCGCCCAGGGGACAGCGAACACCGGGGAGCTGTTTTTT. The chain combines TRBV11-1 with TRBJ2-2; TRBD1 matches 7 bases. Germline-derived CDR1 and CDR2 are SGHAT and FQDESV (reference sequence). The V and J ends lost 5 bases and 0 bases, in that order; junction bases with no gene match: 6. The CDR3 is 16 residues long.

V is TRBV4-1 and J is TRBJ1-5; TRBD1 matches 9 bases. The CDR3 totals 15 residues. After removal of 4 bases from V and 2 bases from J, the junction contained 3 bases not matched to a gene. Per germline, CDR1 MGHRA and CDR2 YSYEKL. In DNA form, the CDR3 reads TGCGCCAGCAGCCTGGGACAGGGAGGCAATCAGCCCCAGCATTTT. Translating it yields CASSLGQGGNQPQHF.

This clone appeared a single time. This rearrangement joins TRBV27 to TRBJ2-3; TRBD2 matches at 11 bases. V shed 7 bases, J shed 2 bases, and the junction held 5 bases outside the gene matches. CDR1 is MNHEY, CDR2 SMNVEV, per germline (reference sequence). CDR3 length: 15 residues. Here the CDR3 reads CASKLAGANTDTQYF. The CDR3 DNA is TGTGCCAGCAAACTAGCGGGAGCCAACACAGATACGCAGTATTTT.

CDR3 protein: CASSPNQGTEAFF. The CDR3 bases are TGTGCCAGCTCACCAAACCAGGGCACTGAAGCTTTCTTT. V is TRBV18 and J is TRBJ1-1; TRBD1 is a possible D gene (5 bases). V gave up 2 bases and J gave up 4 bases, with 8 bases separating them. This CDR3 region has 13 residues. Germline V lookup: CDR1 KGHSH, CDR2 LQKENI.